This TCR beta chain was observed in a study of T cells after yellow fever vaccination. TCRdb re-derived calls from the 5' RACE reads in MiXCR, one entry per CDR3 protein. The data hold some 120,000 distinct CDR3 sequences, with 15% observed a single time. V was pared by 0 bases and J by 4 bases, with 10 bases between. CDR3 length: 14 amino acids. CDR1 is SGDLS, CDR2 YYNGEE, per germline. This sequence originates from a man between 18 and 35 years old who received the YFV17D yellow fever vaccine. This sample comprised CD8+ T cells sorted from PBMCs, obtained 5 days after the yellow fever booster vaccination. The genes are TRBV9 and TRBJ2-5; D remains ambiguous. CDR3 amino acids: CASSVADRRETQYF. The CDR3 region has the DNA TGTGCCAGCAGCGTAGCTGATAGGCGAGAGACCCAGTACTTC.